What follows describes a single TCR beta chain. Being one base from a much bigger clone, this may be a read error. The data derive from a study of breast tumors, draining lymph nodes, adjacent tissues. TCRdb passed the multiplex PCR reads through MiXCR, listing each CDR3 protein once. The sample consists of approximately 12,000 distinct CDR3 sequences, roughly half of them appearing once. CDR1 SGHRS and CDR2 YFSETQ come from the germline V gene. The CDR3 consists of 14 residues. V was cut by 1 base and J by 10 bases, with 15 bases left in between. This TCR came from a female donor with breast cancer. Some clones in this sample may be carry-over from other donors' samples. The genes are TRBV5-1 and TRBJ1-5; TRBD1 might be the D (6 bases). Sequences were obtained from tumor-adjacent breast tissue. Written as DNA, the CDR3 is TGCGCCAGCAGCTTGACGATGGGGGGCCACCCCCAGCATTTT. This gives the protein CASSLTMGGHPQHF.